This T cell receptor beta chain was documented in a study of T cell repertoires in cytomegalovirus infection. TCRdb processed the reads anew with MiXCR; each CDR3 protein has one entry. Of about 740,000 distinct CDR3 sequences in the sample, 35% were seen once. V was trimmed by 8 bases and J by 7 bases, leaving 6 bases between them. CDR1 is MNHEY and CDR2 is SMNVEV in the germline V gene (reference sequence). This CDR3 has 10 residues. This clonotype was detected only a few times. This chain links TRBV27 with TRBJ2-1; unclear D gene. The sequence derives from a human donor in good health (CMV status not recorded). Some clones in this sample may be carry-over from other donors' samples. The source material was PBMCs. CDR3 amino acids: CASGRNEQFF. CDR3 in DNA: TGTGCCAGCGGCCGGAATGAGCAGTTCTTC.